This T cell receptor (beta chain) was captured by sequencing in a study of T cell responses to AZD1222 COVID-19 vaccine. V shed 7 bases, J shed 7 bases, and the junction held 18 bases outside the gene matches. CDR3 length: 16 residues. In germline, CDR1 is SNHLY, CDR2 FYNNEI. General study findings and limits: Unmutated variant regions are reportedly targeted by nearly half of spike-specific TCRs. Donor demographics were predominantly white British with a female majority; clonal diversity may be underestimated. After the peak T cell response, and only then, were repertoires sampled. Baseline antibody screening turned up just six seropositive AZD1222 recipients.

This clone was counted a single time. The antigen is undetermined. Other DNA sequences in the same sample also yield this CDR3. Clones were sequenced by immunoSEQ multiplex PCR, and TCRdb holds only the in-frame ones, with some missing. The sample lists some 150,000 clones, around 84% occurring once. The receptor was derived from an adult who received the AZD1222 COVID-19 vaccine. The chain uses TRBV2 and TRBJ2-7; TRBD2 matches 8 bases. The specimen was peripheral blood, collected 28 days after the second AZD1222 dose. CDR3 residues: CASKPGLGGPAAEQYF. The CDR3 nucleotides read TGTGCCAGCAAGCCGGGACTAGGAGGGCCCGCCGCAGAGCAGTACTTC.